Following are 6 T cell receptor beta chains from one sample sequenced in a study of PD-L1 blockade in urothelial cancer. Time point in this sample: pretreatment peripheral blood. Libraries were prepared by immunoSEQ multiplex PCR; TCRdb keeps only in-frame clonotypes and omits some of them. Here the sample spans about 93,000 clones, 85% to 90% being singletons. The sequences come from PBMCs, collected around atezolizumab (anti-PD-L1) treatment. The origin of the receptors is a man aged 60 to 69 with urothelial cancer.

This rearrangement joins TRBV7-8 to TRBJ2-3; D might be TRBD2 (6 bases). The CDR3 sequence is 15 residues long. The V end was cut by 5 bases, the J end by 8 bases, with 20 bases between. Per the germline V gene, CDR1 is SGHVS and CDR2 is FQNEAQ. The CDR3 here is CASSPQLTRAGTQYF. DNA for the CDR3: TGTGCCAGCAGCCCACAGTTGACTAGAGCGGGTACGCAGTATTTT.

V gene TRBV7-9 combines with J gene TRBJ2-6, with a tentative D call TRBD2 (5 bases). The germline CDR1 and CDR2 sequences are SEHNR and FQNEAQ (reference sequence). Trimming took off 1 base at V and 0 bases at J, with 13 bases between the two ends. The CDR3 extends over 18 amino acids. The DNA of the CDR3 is TGTGCCAGCAGCTTAGTTGGCAGCCGGGGCTCTGGGGCCAACGTCCTGACTTTC. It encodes CASSLVGSRGSGANVLTF.

For the CDR3, the DNA is TGTGCCAGCAGCCCGAGCAACGGACAGAGCCAGTACTTC. It specifies CASSPSNGQSQYF. The rearrangement joins TRBV7-3 to TRBJ2-4; D possibly corresponds to TRBD1 (6 bases). Trimming took off 5 bases at V and 13 bases at J, with 18 bases between the two ends. Germline V gene lookup returns CDR1 SGHTA and CDR2 FQGTGA. This CDR3 contains 13 residues.

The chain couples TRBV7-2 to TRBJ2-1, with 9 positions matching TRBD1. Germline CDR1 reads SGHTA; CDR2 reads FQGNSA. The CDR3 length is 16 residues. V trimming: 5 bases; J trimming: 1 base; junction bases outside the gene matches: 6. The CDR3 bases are TGTGCCAGCAGCGGCTCACAGGGGGCTTCCTACAATGAGCAGTTCTTC. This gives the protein CASSGSQGASYNEQFF.

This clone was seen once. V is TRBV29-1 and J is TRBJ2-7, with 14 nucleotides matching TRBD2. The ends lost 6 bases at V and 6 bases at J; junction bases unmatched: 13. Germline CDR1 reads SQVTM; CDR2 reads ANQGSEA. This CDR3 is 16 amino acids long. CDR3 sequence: CSVGTRLAGGLPEQYF. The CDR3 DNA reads TGCAGCGTCGGTACCAGACTAGCGGGGGGGCTTCCCGAGCAGTACTTC.

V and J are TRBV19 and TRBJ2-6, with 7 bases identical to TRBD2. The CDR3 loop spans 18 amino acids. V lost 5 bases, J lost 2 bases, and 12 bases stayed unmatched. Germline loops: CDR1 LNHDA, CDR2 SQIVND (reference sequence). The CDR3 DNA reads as TGTGCCAGTAGTTTAGTCGGGGAGGGTATCACTGGGGCCAACGTCCTGACTTTC. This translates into CASSLVGEGITGANVLTF.